The rows below give T cell receptor beta chains drawn from one sample of a study of immune evolution from preneoplasia to lung adenocarcinoma. Profiled with immunoSEQ multiplex PCR; TCRdb holds only in-frame clones, not every one. The sample shows approximately 5,300 clones, roughly 86% of them seen only once. The sequencing input was FFPE lung adenocarcinoma in situ tissue. Receptors were obtained from a person between 65 and 80 years old with lung adenocarcinoma. CDR3s leave out the opening cysteine and the closing phenylalanine or tryptophan. Fields, in order: J gene, CDR3 length, D gene, V gene, CDR3 protein. A D gene is named only where the DNA matches it firmly.

TRBJ2-3 10 . TRBV6-1 ASQWRTDTQY
TRBJ1-1 10 . TRBV6-1 ASTLWGFEAF
TRBJ2-7 14 TRBD2 TRBV10-3 AITGSSSGSSDEQY
TRBJ2-7 15 TRBD2 TRBV7-2 ASSPPLGLASSYEQY
TRBJ2-2 12 . TRBV7-3 ASSLNPGTGELF
TRBJ2-7 13 . TRBV29-1 SVGGGLGSSYEQY
TRBJ2-7 16 TRBD2 TRBV5-4 ASSQSFTSGSSADEQY
TRBJ1-1 10 TRBD1 TRBV30 AGFGQANEAF
TRBJ2-7 15 . TRBV21-1 ASSKAVAGYICYEQY
TRBJ1-6 14 . TRBV7-9 ASSLGQGLSKSPLH
TRBJ1-1 13 . TRBV11-3 ASRRYESGATEAF